Sequencing of this TCR beta chain was carried out in a study of blood T cell repertoires in COVID-19. Original analysis: Reference gene primer amplification gave estimated nucleated cell counts. The repertoire was sequenced with immunoSEQ multiplex PCR; TCRdb's copy has only in-frame clones and lacks some. V, J and clone size derive from that table, while D and trimming were established from the DNA sequence. The repertoire holds under 250,000 clones, with about 85% as singletons. The CDR3 sequence is 15 residues long. Trimming left V 5 bases short and J 8 bases short, with 19 bases between. Germline assignment: CDR1 PRHDT and CDR2 FYEKMQ (reference sequence).

The chain uses TRBV13 and TRBJ2-1, with D possibly being TRBD2 (6 bases). The source is a man younger than 35 with active or convalescent COVID-19. Sequenced sample: peripheral blood. CDR3 protein: CASSTGLLRGDEQFF. In nucleotides, the CDR3 is TGTGCCAGCAGCACGGGACTTCTTCGTGGGGATGAGCAGTTCTTC.